This T cell receptor beta chain appears in the sequencing data of a study of T cell repertoires in cytomegalovirus infection (dated by TCRdb to the late 2010s). Regarding the research as a whole: Donor HLA type was relevant to the analysis, as public TCR beta signatures indicated carriage of CMV infection together with the matching HLA type. The paper's findings and limits, for the study overall: Cumulative frequency of public TCR beta family members discriminated carriers of CMV infection plus the relevant HLA type in this cohort and an independent 352-donor cohort. In the ex vivo response, HLA-C-restricted CMV-specific TCR beta clonotypes were dominant, and in two of eight donors the single most frequent clonotype came from this HLA-C-restricted group.

A remark on this clonotype: Its antigen is still unknown. The sample holds no much larger clone one base away, and base qualities are not on file.

The sample was run on an Illumina HiSeq 1500. The public reads were run again by TCRdb, first through fastp at Q25 and then through MiXCR, and only productive beta chains were kept. Rows are combined by CDR3 protein, so each entry shows the most common genes and DNA. The table for this sample lists about 740,000 distinct CDR3 sequences; roughly a third of them were counted only once. Clones ranked in the top ten supply roughly 2.8% of the sample. According to the germline V gene, CDR1 reads MNHEY and CDR2 reads SVGAGI. From cysteine to phenylalanine, the CDR3 is 20 amino acids long. CDR3 DNA only is kept here, 60 bases in frame from base 1. V loses 1 base, J loses 0 bases, and the germline ends lie 19 bases apart.

Source material: PBMCs. The chain was built from TRBV6-5 and TRBJ2-6; the D region possibly corresponds to TRBD1 (6 bases align). This receptor was obtained from a human donor in good health (CMV status not recorded). Some clones in this sample may be carry-over from other donors' samples. The CDR3 protein sequence reads: CASSYYSSGTRTSGANVLTF. In nucleotide form, the sequence is TGTGCCAGCAGTTACTACTCTTCCGGGACACGCACCTCTGGGGCCAACGTCCTGACTTTC.